This TCR beta chain was sequenced during a study of blood T cells in healthy people across ages (dated by TCRdb to the mid-2010s). For the study in its entirety: In model experiments, template switching captured roughly one uniquely barcoded TCR beta cDNA molecule for every two T cells. Age-related changes in TCR beta repertoire diversity were measured in the study by deep sequencing normalized with unique cDNA molecular identifiers. The study analyzed two additional independent replicas of 1 million unique cDNA reads from the same blood draw for two donors, one aged 18 to 30 and one aged 80 or older. The donors were split into four age groups: young (average 16 years), middle-aged (about 40), aged (more than 60) and long-lived (about 74). Summary of the overall study and its limitations: A strong correlation was found between observed TCR beta diversity and the percentage of naive T cells measured by flow cytometry. Total diversity estimates from one million sequenced T cells were considered lower bounds and underestimates. The long-lived group showed more naive CD4+ T cells, fewer expanded clones and increased TCR diversity than the aged group, suggesting age selection. Because profiling used bulk unsorted PBMCs, naive and antigen-experienced compartments could not be compared conclusively. The CMV infection status of donors was not known, potentially confounding age-related changes in expanded clonotypes. As age increased, observed TCR beta diversity per million T cells dropped in a roughly linear way, and a significant reduction was already evident by age about 40.

The donors were roughly 40 Caucasian individuals from Russia, aged roughly 6 to 100 years, who were systemically healthy. About 9.6 milliliters of peripheral blood were collected from each donor into EDTA-treated Vacutainer tubes. PBMCs were isolated by Ficoll-Paque density-gradient centrifugation, with at least 6 million obtained per sample. Total RNA was extracted from PBMCs with Trizol reagent, with at least 5.5 micrograms obtained per sample. The percentages of naive CD45RAhigh/CD27high T cells were determined by flow cytometry on a PBMC aliquot from every donor. From the germline V gene, CDR1 is MGHRA and CDR2 is YSYEKL. The CDR3 runs 15 amino acids, cysteine and phenylalanine included. Of all the DNA, just the CDR3 is kept, 45 bases in frame from base 1. On this clonotype: The antigen this receptor binds is unknown. No clone much larger than this one lies a single base away; base qualities are absent.

The library was produced with 5' RACE. Sequencing relied on an Illumina HiSeq 2500. A second PCR of roughly 7 to 12 cycles was run with a J-beta primer mix and a sample-barcoded 5' primer. A template-switch 5' adaptor carrying 12 random nucleotides introduced a unique molecular identifier onto each TCR beta cDNA molecule. At least 2.5 million CDR3-containing paired-end reads were obtained from each sample. The Mint cDNA synthesis kit, primed by a TRBC-specific oligonucleotide, was used to synthesize first-strand cDNA from all RNA. After uracil-DNA glycosylase treatment, a first 18-cycle PCR used universal primers M1SS and BC2_uni_R on all cDNA. As for how the authors treated the data: For normalization, 1 million high-quality reads were randomly selected from each sample, with every read carrying a distinct molecular identifier. Reads sharing molecular identifiers were discarded rather than binned into consensus sequences. CDR3 identification, clonotype clustering and error correction used MiTCR with a Q25 quality threshold and the strictest error-elimination algorithm. A nonparametric unseen species model with Euler transformation was used to estimate a lower bound on total TCR beta diversity. The raw public reads went through TCRdb reprocessing: fastp at Q25, MiXCR clone calling, in-frame beta chains kept. Each CDR3 protein gets just one entry, which takes the most common genes and DNA from the rows behind it. It is TCRdb's table, rather than the study itself, that gives the V and J calls and clone size. This sample holds approximately 490,000 distinct CDR3 sequences; around 24% were observed only once. The ten most abundant clones make up around 10% of the sample.

This sample also belongs to another study, concerning T cells of mothers and their children. From the second report: Nine systemically healthy Caucasian individuals served as donors, namely three mothers together with their six children. cDNA synthesis consumed the entire amount of extracted RNA, loaded at about 1.5 ug RNA in each 15 ul reaction. In the second PCR, sample barcodes and 2-4 random nucleotides were introduced via the M1S primer. Each mother yielded over 9.5 million TCR beta CDR3 reads and each child some 3 million reads. In both related and unrelated pairs, thymic selection shapes the output of TCR recombination in a similar way, with inherited differences having only a minor effect. Normalized repertoire overlap was always slightly but never significantly higher in related than unrelated mother-child pairs. No persistent microchimeric T cell clones were detected, at a sensitivity of roughly 99 clones per million clonotypes. The study used deep NGS to compare TCR beta repertoires of mothers and children, seeking features distinguishing related mother-child pairs from unrelated individuals. Mothers averaged about 37 +/- 4 years of age and children averaged around 10 +/- 4 years. After adapters were ligated using NEBNext reagents, the libraries underwent 100+100 nt paired-end sequencing on an Illumina HiSeq 2000. To prevent cross-contamination, the mother and child libraries were prepared a month apart and were sequenced in separate runs. Each donor had between roughly 450,000 and 2,300,000 distinct TCR beta clonotypes identified. Naive TCR beta clonotypes were estimated from low-frequency clonotypes matched to each donor's FACS-determined naive share, without sorting.

The source is a boy aged 5-17 years in good health. The specimen sequenced was blood. The chain is assembled from TRBV4-1 and TRBJ2-5; 11 central bases correspond to TRBD1. Matching the DNA end better, TRBJ2-1 makes the J call doubtful. The nucleotides read TGCGCCAGCAGCACCCCGGGACAGGGGGACAATGAGCAGTTCTTC. This codes for CASSTPGQGDNEQFF.